This T cell receptor (beta chain) was captured by sequencing in a study of T cells in Graves' hyperthyroidism and ophthalmopathy. Whole-study results and caveats: Most expanded thyroid clonotypes above 0.001 recurred in blood.

Germline-derived CDR1 and CDR2 are SGHVS and FQNEAQ. This CDR3 is built from 16 residues. Trimming at V came to 5 bases and at J to 2 bases, leaving 5 bases not matched to a gene. This clonotype has a count of ten or more. What it binds is unknown. Amplified regions were TCR beta CDR3 sequences from RNA transcripts. The primer set for the first-round RT-PCR of the TCR CDR3 was HTBI. TCRdb passed the multiplex PCR reads through MiXCR, listing each CDR3 protein once. This table holds about 290,000 distinct CDR3 sequences, roughly an eighth found once. For Graves' hyperthyroidism to be stable, ophthalmopathy could not progress within 18 months. Diagnostic assessment was based on clinical symptoms, serum thyroxine and TRAb, thyroid ultrasound and orbital computed tomography.

The chain combines TRBV7-8 with TRBJ2-1, with TRBD2 matching 11 bases. Sequencing used blood. This TCR came from a woman between 40 and 50 years old with Graves' hyperthyroidism. CDR3 amino acids: CASSIYSGRAYNEQFF. The CDR3 coding sequence is TGTGCCAGCAGCATTTATAGCGGGAGGGCCTACAATGAGCAGTTCTTC.